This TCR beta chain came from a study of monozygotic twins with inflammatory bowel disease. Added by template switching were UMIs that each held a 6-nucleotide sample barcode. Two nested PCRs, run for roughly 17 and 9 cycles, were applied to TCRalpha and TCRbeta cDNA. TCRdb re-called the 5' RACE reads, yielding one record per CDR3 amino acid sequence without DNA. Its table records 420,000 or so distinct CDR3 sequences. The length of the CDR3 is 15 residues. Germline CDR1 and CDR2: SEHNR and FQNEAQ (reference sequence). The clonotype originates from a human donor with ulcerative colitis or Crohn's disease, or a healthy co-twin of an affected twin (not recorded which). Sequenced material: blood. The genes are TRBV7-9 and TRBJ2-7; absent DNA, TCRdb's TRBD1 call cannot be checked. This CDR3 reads CASSPWRQSSYEQYF.